The 13 T cell receptor beta chains presented below share a single source sample, sequenced in a study of CD8 T cells in Susac syndrome. When the RNA was reverse transcribed, random hexamers were used with an input of about 0.5 to 1 ug. TCRdb reprocessed the immunoSEQ multiplex PCR reads via MiXCR and lists one record per CDR3 protein. This table has more than 65,000 distinct CDR3 sequences, more than 85% appearing once. Specimen: CD8+ T cells from PBMCs. These TCRs come from a human donor in good health.

The chain is built from TRBV6-4 and TRBJ2-3; unclear D gene. Germline V lookup: CDR1 MRHNA, CDR2 SNTAGT. V lost 3 bases and J lost 3, with 10 bases in between. CDR3 length: 14 residues. CDR3 nucleotide sequence: TGTGCCAGCAGTGAGAGCCGCGAGACAGATACGCAGTATTTT. Residues: CASSESRETDTQYF.

The chain links TRBV7-6 to TRBJ2-5; D perhaps matches TRBD1 (5 bases). The V and J ends lost 1 base and 4 bases respectively, with 10 bases between them. The CDR3 length is 14 residues. Germline values: CDR1 SGHVS, CDR2 FNYEAQ. CDR3 nucleotide sequence: TGTGCCAGCAGCTTAGATCCAGGGCCAGAGACCCAGTACTTC. Amino acid sequence: CASSLDPGPETQYF.

This chain joins TRBV28 and TRBJ2-7; D gene unclear. Trimming cost V 4 bases and J 5 bases, with 0 bases left between them. The CDR3 sequence is 9 residues long. Per germline, CDR1 MDHEN and CDR2 SYDVKM. CDR3 amino acids: CASSYEQYV. CDR3 coding DNA: TGTGCCAGCAGTTACGAGCAGTACGTC.

This clonotype has just one count. The chain combines TRBV6-2 or TRBV6-3 with TRBJ1-1, with D uncertain. Between the trimmed V and J ends, which lost 5 bases and 1 base, there was a span of 11 bases. CDR3 size: 14 residues. In germline, CDR1 is MNHEY, CDR2 SVGEGT. The CDR3 nucleotides read TGTGCCAGCAGTCTAGGACGCCAGAACACTGAAGCTTTCTTT. Amino acid sequence: CASSLGRQNTEAFF.

The chain is built from TRBV20-1 and TRBJ2-7; 12 nucleotides line up with TRBD2. Per germline, CDR1 DFQATT and CDR2 SNEGSKA (reference sequence). Trimming at V came to 1 base and at J to 5 bases, leaving 12 bases not matched to a gene. The CDR3 extends over 17 amino acids. The CDR3 is CSARVLAGGLGRDEQYF. CDR3 sequence (DNA): TGCAGTGCTAGAGTGCTAGCGGGGGGGCTCGGCAGGGACGAGCAGTACTTC.

The chain links TRBV29-1 to TRBJ1-2; 9 nucleotides agree with TRBD1. The V gene end was trimmed by 6 bases and the J gene end by 5 bases; junction bases not matched to a gene: 13. The V gene's germline CDR1 is SQVTM and CDR2 ANQGSEA. The CDR3 length is 15 residues. The CDR3 DNA sequence: TGCAGCGTCCCAGCCCAGGGACAGGGTGGATATGGCTACACCTTC. Translated, it gives CSVPAQGQGGYGYTF.

The chain carries TRBV15 and TRBJ2-7, with D unclear. Germline V gene lookup returns CDR1 LNHNV and CDR2 YYDKDF (reference sequence). V was trimmed by 5 bases and J by 2 bases, leaving 16 bases between them. This CDR3 spans 15 amino acids. The CDR3 protein is CATSEPSGPAYEQYF. In DNA form, the CDR3 reads TGTGCCACCAGCGAACCAAGTGGGCCCGCCTACGAGCAGTACTTC.

The rearrangement joins TRBV6-1 to TRBJ2-4, with D possibly being TRBD1 or TRBD2 (10 bases each). V lost 8 bases, J lost 6 bases, and 26 bases lay in between. The CDR3 spans 17 residues. The germline gives CDR1 MNHNS, CDR2 SASEGT. CDR3 amino acids: CASSQVTSGDRGNIQYF. The CDR3 DNA sequence: TGTGCCAGCTCCCAGGTTACTAGCGGGGACAGGGGAAACATTCAGTACTTC.

This chain connects TRBV4-1 to TRBJ2-1; TRBD2 might be the D (6 bases). V shed 5 bases and J shed 0 bases, with 8 bases lying between them. The CDR3 is 14 residues long. The V gene's germline CDR1 is MGHRA and CDR2 YSYEKL. DNA for the CDR3: TGCGCCAGCAGCGCCGGGGGCTCCTACAATGAGCAGTTCTTC. This encodes CASSAGGSYNEQFF.

This chain joins TRBV25-1 and TRBJ2-1; TRBD1 might be the D (6 bases). CDR3 length: 17 amino acids. The ends were cut back, 3 bases at V and 3 bases at J, with 18 bases in the middle. Germline V gene data show CDR1 as MGHDK and CDR2 as SYGVNS. The CDR3 loop reads CASSETSTGWGYNEQFF. The CDR3 DNA reads TGTGCCAGCAGTGAGACTTCGACAGGTTGGGGCTACAATGAGCAGTTCTTC. Looking up the rest from reference TRBV25-1 and TRBJ2-1 gives the full variable domain: EADIYQTPRYLVIGTGKKITLECSQTMGHDKMYWYQQDPGMELHLIHYSYGVNSTEKGDLSSESTVSRIRTEHFPLTLESARPSHTSQYLCASSETSTGWGYNEQFFGPGTRLTVL.

The chain combines TRBV5-1 with TRBJ1-1; no reliable D call. CDR3 size: 15 residues. Deletions cut 0 bases from V and 3 bases from J, with 12 bases between. Germline assignment: CDR1 SGHRS and CDR2 YFSETQ. CDR3 nucleotide sequence: TGCGCCAGCAGCTTGGCCATGCGGGGAGACACTGAAGCTTTCTTT. This sequence encodes CASSLAMRGDTEAFF.

The rearrangement links TRBV2 to TRBJ2-1; no firm D call. The V and J ends lost 6 bases and 4 bases respectively, with 1 base between them. Germline CDR1 reads SNHLY; CDR2 reads FYNNEI. This CDR3 is 10 amino acids long. The CDR3 region has the DNA TGTGCCAGCAGGTACAATGAGCAGTTCTTC. Amino acids: CASRYNEQFF.

The chain employs TRBV19 and TRBJ2-1; 8 positions agree with TRBD2. The CDR3 covers 15 residues. Germline V CDR1 and CDR2: LNHDA, SQIVND (reference sequence). V lost 1 base to trimming and J lost 6 bases; unmatched junction nucleotides: 5. CDR3 protein: CASSIGPGGANEQFF. The CDR3 bases are TGTGCCAGTAGTATAGGGCCGGGGGGGGCCAATGAGCAGTTCTTC.